The sample holds a few counts of the clone carrying this TCR beta chain. Profiled with immunoSEQ multiplex PCR; TCRdb holds only in-frame clones, not every one. The sample yields some 120,000 clones, more than 75% seen once. This record belongs to a study of control samples from healthy donors and cancer patients. The germline CDR1 and CDR2 sequences are SGHTA and FQGNSA. The ends were cut back, 3 bases at V and 7 bases at J, with 24 bases in the middle. This CDR3 has 18 residues. The V and J genes are TRBV7-2 and TRBJ1-4; possibly TRBD1 for D (6 bases). The receptor comes from a man between 60 and 70 years old in good health. Sequencing used blood. DNA for the CDR3: TGTGCCAGCAGCTTTACACTGGCAGGCGGAGGGGGTAGTGAAAAACTGTTTTTT. Encoded protein: CASSFTLAGGGGSEKLFF.